A single sample gave rise to the 27 T cell receptor beta chains below, sequenced in a study of shared clonotypes between healthy human individuals. Cells designated naive CD8 were CD45RO-negative and were positively selected for CCR7, with terminally differentiated effector memory CD45RA+ cells excluded. Profiled with immunoSEQ multiplex PCR; TCRdb holds only in-frame clones, not every one. The data show about 1.9 million clones, just under 95% seen once. The sequenced sample was naive CD8+ T cells from PBMCs. The receptor set was obtained from a man younger than 35 in good health. Some clones in this sample may be carry-over from other donors' samples.

The rearrangement joins TRBV19 to TRBJ1-6; 7 bases are a match to TRBD1. The CDR3 contains 16 residues. The V and J ends lost 6 bases and 3 bases, in that order; junction bases with no gene match: 8. The V gene's germline CDR1 is LNHDA and CDR2 SQIVND (reference sequence). This CDR3 is CASSPGTENYNSPLHF. CDR3 coding DNA: TGTGCCAGTAGCCCGGGGACAGAAAACTATAATTCACCCCTCCACTTT.

The chain carries TRBV4-1 and TRBJ2-7; D perhaps matches TRBD1 (6 bases). The CDR3 has 16 residues. The ends were cut back, 0 bases at V and 2 bases at J, with 14 bases in the middle. Germline loops: CDR1 MGHRA, CDR2 YSYEKL. CDR3 in amino acids: CASSQDVRTAPYEQYF. CDR3 nucleotide sequence: TGCGCCAGCAGCCAAGATGTAAGGACAGCACCCTACGAGCAGTACTTC.

The CDR3 DNA reads TGTGCCAGCTCACCGGACAGGGGGGTCCGGGGGAACACTGAAGCTTTCTTT. This gives the protein CASSPDRGVRGNTEAFF. The chain combines TRBV18 with TRBJ1-1; TRBD1 matches at 10 bases. The germline gives CDR1 KGHSH, CDR2 LQKENI. The CDR3 sequence is 17 residues long. V gave up 3 bases and J gave up 1 base; unmatched junction bases: 8.

This chain joins TRBV27 and TRBJ2-3; a weak D match, TRBD2 (6 bases). This CDR3 has 17 residues. V was cut by 1 base and J by 4 bases, with 18 bases left in between. The germline gives CDR1 MNHEY, CDR2 SMNVEV (reference sequence). This CDR3 reads CASSLYPGEWDADTQYF. The CDR3 DNA sequence: TGTGCCAGCAGTTTATACCCGGGGGAGTGGGACGCAGATACGCAGTATTTT.

A remark on this clone: The sample carries other DNA sequences with the same CDR3. J is TRBJ2-7 and V is TRBV6-1; D unclear. V dropped 1 base and J dropped 2 bases, with 6 bases sitting between them. CDR1 is MNHNS, CDR2 SASEGT, per germline. CDR3 length: 13 amino acids. The CDR3 reads CASSEGRAYEQYF. DNA for the CDR3: TGTGCCAGCAGTGAAGGAAGGGCCTACGAGCAGTACTTC.

This chain links TRBV13 with TRBJ1-4; 9 nucleotides align to TRBD1. The CDR3 has 15 residues. CDR1 and CDR2 from the germline V gene are PRHDT and FYEKMQ (reference sequence). V lost 4 bases, J lost 8 bases, and 8 bases stayed unmatched. CDR3 sequence: CASSSRDREREKLFF. In DNA form, the CDR3 reads TGTGCCAGCAGCTCCCGGGACAGGGAAAGAGAAAAACTGTTTTTT.

The rearrangement links TRBV19 to TRBJ2-7; D is tentatively TRBD1 or TRBD2 (6 bases each). V lost 5 bases and J lost 7, with 24 bases in between. Germline assignment: CDR1 LNHDA and CDR2 SQIVND (reference sequence). The CDR3 runs to 16 residues. CDR3 in DNA: TGTGCCAGTAGTCCTCCCCTCAGGGACTCGACAGGAGAGCAGTACTTC. Translation gives CASSPPLRDSTGEQYF.

J is TRBJ2-7 and V is TRBV15, with D perhaps TRBD1 (5 bases). The CDR3 has 15 amino acids. Trimming removed 3 bases from V and 2 bases from J, with 14 bases in between. Germline V gene sequence: CDR1 LNHNV, CDR2 YYDKDF (reference sequence). The CDR3: CATSSVRQFPYEQYF. CDR3 sequence (DNA): TGTGCCACCAGCAGTGTCCGACAGTTTCCCTACGAGCAGTACTTC.

V is TRBV7-8 and J is TRBJ2-2; 15 bases fit TRBD2. The V gene end was trimmed by 6 bases and the J gene end by 1 base; junction bases not matched to a gene: 9. In germline, CDR1 is SGHVS, CDR2 FQNEAQ. CDR3 length equals 19 residues. The CDR3 sequence: CASREGTSGRNRNTGELFF. The CDR3 DNA reads TGTGCCAGCAGAGAAGGGACTAGCGGGAGGAACCGGAACACCGGGGAGCTGTTTTTT.

This chain connects TRBV2 to TRBJ2-5, with a possible D match to TRBD2 (5 bases). The CDR3 length is 17 residues. V lost 7 bases, J lost 4 bases, and 25 bases lay in between. The germline CDR1 and CDR2 sequences are SNHLY and FYNNEI. CDR3 amino acids: CASMPVGLGSGGETQYF. CDR3 bases: TGTGCCAGCATGCCGGTCGGACTGGGCTCGGGTGGAGAGACCCAGTACTTC.

The table lists this clone with a few counts. The sample has other DNA sequences that encode this CDR3 too. The J gene is TRBJ1-2, the V gene TRBV19; no definite D call. Germline lookup yields CDR1 LNHDA and CDR2 SQIVND (reference sequence). The CDR3 runs to 11 residues. V was trimmed by 1 base and J by 5 bases, leaving 2 bases between them. CDR3: CASSIGYGYTF. DNA for the CDR3: TGTGCCAGTAGTATAGGATATGGCTACACCTTC.

The chain couples TRBV25-1 to TRBJ2-6; D is unclear. Trimming took 5 bases from V and 0 from J, leaving 11 bases between them. The CDR3 consists of 16 residues. CDR1 MGHDK and CDR2 SYGVNS come from the germline V gene. CDR3 amino acids: CASSKTGSSGANVLTF. CDR3 coding DNA: TGTGCCAGCAGTAAGACCGGAAGCTCTGGGGCCAACGTCCTGACTTTC.

The CDR3 DNA reads as TGTGCCACCAGCACTGGCAGGGGAATTAATGGCTACACCTTC. Amino acid sequence: CATSTGRGINGYTF. The V call is TRBV15, the J call TRBJ1-2; D may be TRBD1 (6 bases). Germline lookup yields CDR1 LNHNV and CDR2 YYDKDF (reference sequence). Trimming removed 4 bases from V and 6 bases from J, with 15 bases in between. The CDR3 length is 14 residues.

This chain uses TRBV7-9 with TRBJ1-4; 8 positions agree with TRBD1. Germline CDR1 is SEHNR and CDR2 is FQNEAQ (reference sequence). The CDR3 covers 14 residues. V dropped 4 bases and J dropped 8; count of bases not matched to a gene: 6. The CDR3 loop is CASSSGQGFEKLFF. The DNA for the CDR3 is TGTGCCAGCAGCTCAGGACAGGGATTCGAAAAACTGTTTTTT.

The chain uses TRBV6-1 and TRBJ2-2; the D gene is possibly TRBD2 (6 bases). CDR3 length: 14 amino acids. Germline CDR1 reads MNHNS; CDR2 reads SASEGT. Trimming pared 2 bases from V and 11 bases from J, leaving 15 bases between. The CDR3 DNA reads as TGTGCCAGCAGTGAATGGAGGGGCCCCCTAGAGCTGTTTTTT. Residues: CASSEWRGPLELFF.

This clone was picked up one time. The chain has TRBV6-5 and TRBJ2-2; weak D call: TRBD1 (6 bases). The CDR3 spans 15 residues. Germline CDR1 is MNHEY and CDR2 is SVGAGI. V shed 2 bases and J shed 4 bases, with 11 bases lying between them. This chain's CDR3 is CASSYMVGGTGELFF. The DNA of the CDR3 is TGTGCCAGCAGTTACATGGTAGGGGGCACCGGGGAGCTGTTTTTT.

The chain couples TRBV4-1 to TRBJ1-1; no firm D call. CDR1 is MGHRA and CDR2 is YSYEKL in the germline V gene. This CDR3 region has 13 residues. The V and J ends lost 4 bases and 6 bases respectively, with 12 bases between them. CDR3: CASSRSSDAEAFF. The CDR3 DNA reads as TGCGCCAGCAGCCGCAGTAGTGACGCTGAAGCTTTCTTT.

This CDR3 is CASRPGAGGTEAFF. CDR3 nucleotide sequence: TGCGCCAGCCGCCCTGGGGCGGGGGGCACTGAAGCTTTCTTT. This chain connects TRBV10-1 to TRBJ1-1, with D maybe TRBD1 (5 bases). Germline V gives CDR1 WNHNN, CDR2 SYGVQD (reference sequence). The CDR3 runs 14 residues. The germline V and J ends were trimmed by 8 bases and 4 bases, with 17 bases remaining between them.

This chain joins TRBV13 and TRBJ1-2; 7 nucleotides match TRBD1. Losses at the gene ends were 5 bases for V and 0 bases for J; bases not matched to a gene: 6. The CDR3 runs to 15 residues. Germline values: CDR1 PRHDT, CDR2 FYEKMQ (reference sequence). In nucleotides, the CDR3 is TGTGCCAGCAGCCTCAGGGGGAACGCTAACTATGGCTACACCTTC. Its translation is CASSLRGNANYGYTF.

This clone has only one observation. The CDR3 coding sequence is TGTGCCAGCAGAAACCCTCCGACCCAGCTAGGGGCCGAGCAGTACTTC. Protein product: CASRNPPTQLGAEQYF. The gene calls are TRBV28 and TRBJ2-7, with D possibly matching TRBD1 (5 bases). The V end lost 6 bases, the J end lost 6 bases, and 24 bases lay between the germline ends. Germline V lookup: CDR1 MDHEN, CDR2 SYDVKM. This CDR3 contains 16 residues.

The chain links TRBV2 to TRBJ2-5; D is tentatively TRBD1 or TRBD2 (5 bases each). The J call is in doubt because the DNA end fits TRBJ2-7 better. CDR3 size: 15 residues. Germline V CDR1 and CDR2: SNHLY, FYNNEI. CDR3 sequence reads: CASSEGTESSYEQYF. The CDR3 nucleotides read TGTGCCAGCAGTGAGGGGACGGAGAGCTCCTACGAGCAGTACTTC.

This chain joins TRBV5-6 and TRBJ2-7; 12 nucleotides line up with TRBD2. Germline lookup yields CDR1 SGHDT and CDR2 YYEEEE. The V and J ends lost 4 bases and 2 bases, in that order; junction bases with no gene match: 4. The CDR3 totals 15 residues. In nucleotides, the CDR3 is TGTGCCAGCAGCCAGACTAGCGGGAGAGCCTACGAGCAGTACTTC. Protein sequence: CASSQTSGRAYEQYF. The whole variable domain, remainder taken from reference TRBV5-6 and TRBJ2-7, is DAGVTQSPTHLIKTRGQQVTLRCSPKSGHDTVSWYQQALGQGPQFIFQYYEEEERQRGNFPDRFSGHQFPNYSSELNVNALLLGDSALYLCASSQTSGRAYEQYFGPGTRLTVT.

This clone was observed once. This chain connects TRBV4-1 to TRBJ2-1; 10 bases match TRBD2. CDR1 MGHRA and CDR2 YSYEKL come from the germline V gene. This CDR3 contains 18 residues. V was pared by 2 bases and J by 0 bases, with 7 bases of the junction left unmatched. The CDR3 loop reads CASSQPRLAGSSYNEQFF. CDR3 nucleotides: TGCGCCAGCAGCCAACCTAGACTAGCGGGCAGCTCCTACAATGAGCAGTTCTTC.

This clone was seen a handful of times. The chain combines TRBV19 with TRBJ1-1, with no clear D. Trimming removed 7 bases from V and 1 base from J, with 13 bases in between. The CDR3 totals 14 residues. The germline V gene has CDR1 LNHDA and CDR2 SQIVND (reference sequence). The CDR3 region has the DNA TGTGCCAGTAATTATGGGGAAGGGAACACTGAAGCTTTCTTT. Amino acid sequence: CASNYGEGNTEAFF.

V usage is TRBV10-1 and J usage is TRBJ2-1; 7 bases agree with TRBD2. The ends lost 4 bases at V and 6 bases at J; junction bases unmatched: 12. The CDR3 contains 16 residues. Germline V gives CDR1 WNHNN, CDR2 SYGVQD (reference sequence). DNA of the CDR3: TGCGCCAGCAGTGCCCAGGCTAGCGGTTACCCCAATGAGCAGTTCTTC. Residues: CASSAQASGYPNEQFF.

On this clone: Other DNA sequences within the sample encode an identical CDR3. The chain joins TRBV29-1 to TRBJ2-7; D remains ambiguous. Germline CDR1 is SQVTM and CDR2 is ANQGSEA. This CDR3 is 13 amino acids long. The V gene lost 0 bases and the J gene lost 1 base, with 7 bases spanning the gap. CDR3 region: CSVEDRESYEQYF. Here the CDR3 DNA reads TGCAGCGTTGAAGACAGAGAGTCCTACGAGCAGTACTTC.

The chain uses TRBV7-8 and TRBJ1-4; D remains ambiguous. The CDR3 length is 13 residues. The germline V gene has CDR1 SGHVS and CDR2 FQNEAQ. V gave up 5 bases and J gave up 8 bases, with 12 bases separating them. The CDR3 loop is CASSLVRGEKLFF. The DNA for the CDR3 is TGTGCCAGCAGCCTCGTCCGAGGCGAAAAACTGTTTTTT.